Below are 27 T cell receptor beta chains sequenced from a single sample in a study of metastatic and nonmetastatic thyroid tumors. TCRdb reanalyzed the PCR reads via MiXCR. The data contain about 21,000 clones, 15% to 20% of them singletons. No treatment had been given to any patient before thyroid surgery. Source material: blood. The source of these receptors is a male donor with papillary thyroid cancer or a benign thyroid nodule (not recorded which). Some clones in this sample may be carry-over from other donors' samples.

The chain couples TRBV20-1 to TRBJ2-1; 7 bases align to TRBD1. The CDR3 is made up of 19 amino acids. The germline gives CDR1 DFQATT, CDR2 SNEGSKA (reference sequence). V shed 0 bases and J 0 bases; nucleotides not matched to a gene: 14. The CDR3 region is CSARDSGVKGANSYNEQFF. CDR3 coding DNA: TGCAGTGCTAGAGATTCCGGAGTAAAGGGGGCTAACTCCTACAATGAGCAGTTCTTC.

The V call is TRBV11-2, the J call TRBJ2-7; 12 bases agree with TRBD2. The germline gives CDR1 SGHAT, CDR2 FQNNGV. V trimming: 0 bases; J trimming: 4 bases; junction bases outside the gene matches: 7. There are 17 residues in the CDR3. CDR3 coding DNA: TGTGCCAGCAGCTTAGACCATCTAGCGGGAGGGCAATACGAGCAGTACTTC. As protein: CASSLDHLAGGQYEQYF.

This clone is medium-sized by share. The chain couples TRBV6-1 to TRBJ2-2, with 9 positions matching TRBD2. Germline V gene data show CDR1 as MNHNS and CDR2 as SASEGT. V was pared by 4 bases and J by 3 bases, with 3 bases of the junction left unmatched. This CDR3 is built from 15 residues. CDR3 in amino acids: CASSAGTSHTGELFF. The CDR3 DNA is TGTGCCAGCAGTGCCGGGACTAGCCACACCGGGGAGCTGTTTTTT.

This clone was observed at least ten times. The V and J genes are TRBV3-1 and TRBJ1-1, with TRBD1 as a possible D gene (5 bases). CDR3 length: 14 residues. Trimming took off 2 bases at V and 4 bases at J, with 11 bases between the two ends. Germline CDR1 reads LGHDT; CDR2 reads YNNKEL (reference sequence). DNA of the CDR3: TGTGCCAGCAGCCAATTTATAGGGACCACTGAAGCTTTCTTT. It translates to CASSQFIGTTEAFF.

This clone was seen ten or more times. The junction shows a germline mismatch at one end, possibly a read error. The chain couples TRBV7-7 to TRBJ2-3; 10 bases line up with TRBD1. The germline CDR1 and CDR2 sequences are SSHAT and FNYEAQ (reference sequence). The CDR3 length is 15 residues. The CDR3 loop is CASSRGTGDTDTQYF. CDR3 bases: TGTGCTAGCAGTCGGGGGACAGGGGACACAGATACGCAGTATTTT.

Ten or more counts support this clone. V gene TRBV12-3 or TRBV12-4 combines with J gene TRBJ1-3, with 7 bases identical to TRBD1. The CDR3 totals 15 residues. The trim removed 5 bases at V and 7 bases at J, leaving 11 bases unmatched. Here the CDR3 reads CASSVTTGESNTIYF. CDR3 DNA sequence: TGTGCCAGCAGTGTTACAACAGGGGAGAGCAACACCATATATTTT.

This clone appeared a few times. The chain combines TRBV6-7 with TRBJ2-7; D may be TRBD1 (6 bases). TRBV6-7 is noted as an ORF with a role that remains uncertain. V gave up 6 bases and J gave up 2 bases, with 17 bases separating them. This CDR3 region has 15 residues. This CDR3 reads CASREQGQTPYEQYF. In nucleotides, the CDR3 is TGTGCCAGCAGAGAACAGGGACAAACCCCCTACGAGCAGTACTTC.

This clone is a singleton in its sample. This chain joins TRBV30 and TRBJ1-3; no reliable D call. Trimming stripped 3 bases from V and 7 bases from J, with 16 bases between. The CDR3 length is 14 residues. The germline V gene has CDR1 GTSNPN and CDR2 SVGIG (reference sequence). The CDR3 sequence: CAWSQKPLGNTIYF. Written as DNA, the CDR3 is TGTGCCTGGAGCCAGAAACCCTTGGGTAACACCATATATTTT. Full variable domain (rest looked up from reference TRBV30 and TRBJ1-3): SQTIHQWPATLVQPVGSPLSLECTVEGTSNPNLYWYRQAAGRGLQLLFYSVGIGQISSEVPQNLSASRPQDRQFILSSKKLLLSDSGFYLCAWSQKPLGNTIYFGEGSWLTVV.

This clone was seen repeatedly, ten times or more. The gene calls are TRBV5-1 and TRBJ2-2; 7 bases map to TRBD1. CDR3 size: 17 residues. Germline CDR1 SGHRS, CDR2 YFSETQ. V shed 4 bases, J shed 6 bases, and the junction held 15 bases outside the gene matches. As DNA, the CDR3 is TGCGCCAGCAGCCTTATGCCCCTCACAGGGGACGCCGGGGAGCTGTTTTTT. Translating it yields CASSLMPLTGDAGELFF.

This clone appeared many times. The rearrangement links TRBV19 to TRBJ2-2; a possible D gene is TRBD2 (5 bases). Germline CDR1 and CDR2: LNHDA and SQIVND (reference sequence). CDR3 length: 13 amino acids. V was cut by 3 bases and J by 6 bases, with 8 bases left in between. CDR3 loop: CASSMVGAGELFF. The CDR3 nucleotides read TGTGCCAGTAGTATGGTGGGAGCCGGGGAGCTGTTTTTT.

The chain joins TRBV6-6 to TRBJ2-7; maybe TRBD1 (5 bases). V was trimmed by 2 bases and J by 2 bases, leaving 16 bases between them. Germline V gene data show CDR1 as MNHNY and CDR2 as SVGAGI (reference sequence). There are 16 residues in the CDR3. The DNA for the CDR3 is TGTGCCAGCAGTTACACCTACTGGGCAGGGCCCTACGAGCAGTACTTC. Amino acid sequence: CASSYTYWAGPYEQYF.

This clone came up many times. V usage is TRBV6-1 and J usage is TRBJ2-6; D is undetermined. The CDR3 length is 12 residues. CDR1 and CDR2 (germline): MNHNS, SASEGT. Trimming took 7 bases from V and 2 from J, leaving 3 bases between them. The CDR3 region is CASTAGANVLTF. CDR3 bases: TGTGCCAGCACAGCTGGGGCCAACGTCCTGACTTTC.

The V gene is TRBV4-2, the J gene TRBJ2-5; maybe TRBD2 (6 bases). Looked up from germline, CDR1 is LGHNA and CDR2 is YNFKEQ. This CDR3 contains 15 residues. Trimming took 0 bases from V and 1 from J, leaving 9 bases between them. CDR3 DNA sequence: TGTGCCAGCAGCCAAGATCGGGACTTCCAAGAGACCCAGTACTTC. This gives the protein CASSQDRDFQETQYF.

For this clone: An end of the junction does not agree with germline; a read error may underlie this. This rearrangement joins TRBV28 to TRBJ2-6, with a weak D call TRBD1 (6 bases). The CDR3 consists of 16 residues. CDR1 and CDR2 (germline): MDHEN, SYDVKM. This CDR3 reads CASSLSGGSGTNVLTF. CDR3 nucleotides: TGTGCCAGCAGTCTTAGTGGGGGCTCTGGGACCAACGTCCTGACTTTC.

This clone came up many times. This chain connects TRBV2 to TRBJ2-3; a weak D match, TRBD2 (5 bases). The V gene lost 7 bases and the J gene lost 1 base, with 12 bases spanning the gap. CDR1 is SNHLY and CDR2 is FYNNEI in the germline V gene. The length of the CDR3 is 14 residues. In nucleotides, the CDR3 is TGTGCCAGCAAACAGCGGTTGGGCACAGATACGCAGTATTTT. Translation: CASKQRLGTDTQYF.

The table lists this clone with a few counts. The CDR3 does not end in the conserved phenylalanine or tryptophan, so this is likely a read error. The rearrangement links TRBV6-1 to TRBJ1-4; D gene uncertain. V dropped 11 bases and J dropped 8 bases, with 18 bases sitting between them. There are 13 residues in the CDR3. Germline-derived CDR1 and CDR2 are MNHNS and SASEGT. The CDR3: CARKDEGNEKLFS. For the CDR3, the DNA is TGTGCCCGCAAGGATGAGGGTAACGAAAAACTGTTTTCT.

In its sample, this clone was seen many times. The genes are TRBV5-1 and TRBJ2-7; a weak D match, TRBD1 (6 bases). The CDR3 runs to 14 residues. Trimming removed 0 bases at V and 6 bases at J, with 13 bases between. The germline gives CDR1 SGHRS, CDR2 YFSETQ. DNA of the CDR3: TGCGCCAGCAGCTTGGCCAGGCAGGGGTCCGAGCAGTACTTC. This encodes CASSLARQGSEQYF.

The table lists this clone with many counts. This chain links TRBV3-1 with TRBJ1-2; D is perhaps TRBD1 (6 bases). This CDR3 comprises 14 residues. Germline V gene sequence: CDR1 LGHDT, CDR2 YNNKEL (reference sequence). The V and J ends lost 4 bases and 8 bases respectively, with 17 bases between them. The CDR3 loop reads CASSPRGAPRGYTF. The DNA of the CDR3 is TGTGCCAGCAGCCCCCGGGGGGCTCCCCGGGGCTACACCTTC.

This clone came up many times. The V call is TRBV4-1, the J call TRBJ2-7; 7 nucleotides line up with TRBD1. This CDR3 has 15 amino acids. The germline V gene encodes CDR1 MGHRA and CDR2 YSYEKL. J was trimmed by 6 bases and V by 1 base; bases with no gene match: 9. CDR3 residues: CASSQGPRQGAEQYF. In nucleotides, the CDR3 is TGCGCCAGCAGCCAAGGTCCGAGACAGGGTGCCGAGCAGTACTTC.

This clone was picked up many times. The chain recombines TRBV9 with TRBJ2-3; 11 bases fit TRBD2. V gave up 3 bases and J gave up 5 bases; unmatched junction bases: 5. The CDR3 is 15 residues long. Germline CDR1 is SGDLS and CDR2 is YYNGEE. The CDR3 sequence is CASSALAGGLDTQYF. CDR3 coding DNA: TGTGCCAGCAGCGCTTTAGCGGGGGGGCTAGATACGCAGTATTTT. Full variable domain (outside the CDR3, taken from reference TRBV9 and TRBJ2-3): DSGVTQTPKHLITATGQRVTLRCSPRSGDLSVYWYQQSLDQGLQFLIQYYNGEERAKGNILERFSAQQFPDLHSELNLSSLELGDSALYFCASSALAGGLDTQYFGPGTRLTVL.

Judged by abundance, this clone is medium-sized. CDR3 nucleotide sequence: TGTGCCAGCAGGCCTCGAGGAAACTATGGCTACACCTTC. Protein product: CASRPRGNYGYTF. The gene calls are TRBV6-1 and TRBJ1-2; D remains ambiguous. Trimming cost V 6 bases and J 2 bases, with 10 bases left between them. The CDR3 is 13 amino acids. The germline V gene encodes CDR1 MNHNS and CDR2 SASEGT.

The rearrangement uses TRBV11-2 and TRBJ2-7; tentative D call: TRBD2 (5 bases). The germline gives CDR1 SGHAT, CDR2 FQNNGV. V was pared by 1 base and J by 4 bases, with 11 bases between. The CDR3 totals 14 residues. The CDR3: CASSLAGSDYEQYF. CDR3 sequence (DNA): TGTGCCAGCAGCTTAGCAGGTAGCGATTACGAGCAGTACTTC.

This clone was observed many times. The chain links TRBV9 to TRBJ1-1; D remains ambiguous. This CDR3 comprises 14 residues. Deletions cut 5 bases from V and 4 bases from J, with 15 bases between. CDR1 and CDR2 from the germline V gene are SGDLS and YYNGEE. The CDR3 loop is CASSPRFESTEAFF. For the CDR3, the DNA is TGTGCCAGCAGTCCGAGATTCGAGAGCACTGAAGCTTTCTTT.

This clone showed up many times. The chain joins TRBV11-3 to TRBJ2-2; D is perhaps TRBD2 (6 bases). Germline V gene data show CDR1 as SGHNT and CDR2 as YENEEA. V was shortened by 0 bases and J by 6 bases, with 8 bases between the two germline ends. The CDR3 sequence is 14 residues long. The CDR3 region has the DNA TGTGCCAGCAGCTTAGACTGGGGGGCCGGGGAGCTGTTTTTT. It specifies CASSLDWGAGELFF.

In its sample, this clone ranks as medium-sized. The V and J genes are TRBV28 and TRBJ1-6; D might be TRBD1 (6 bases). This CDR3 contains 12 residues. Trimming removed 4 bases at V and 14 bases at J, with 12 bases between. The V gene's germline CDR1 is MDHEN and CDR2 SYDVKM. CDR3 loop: CASSYDRFTLHF. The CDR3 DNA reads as TGTGCCAGCAGTTACGACAGGTTCACCCTCCACTTT.

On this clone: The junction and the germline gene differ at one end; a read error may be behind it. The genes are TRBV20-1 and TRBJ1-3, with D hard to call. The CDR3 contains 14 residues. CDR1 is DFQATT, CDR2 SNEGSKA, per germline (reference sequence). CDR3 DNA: TGCAGTGCCGCGGATGATGCCTCTGCAAACACCATATATTTT. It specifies CSAADDASANTIYF.

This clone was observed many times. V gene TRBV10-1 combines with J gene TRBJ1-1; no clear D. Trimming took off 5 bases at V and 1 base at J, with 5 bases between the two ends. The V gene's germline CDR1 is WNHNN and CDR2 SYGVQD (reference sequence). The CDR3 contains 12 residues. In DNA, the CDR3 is TGCGCCAGCAGTACAGAGAACACTGAAGCTTTCTTT. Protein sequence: CASSTENTEAFF.